These T cell receptor beta chains were read from a single sample in a study of early T cells in non-severe SARS-CoV-2 infection. TCRdb independently ran MiXCR on the 5' RACE reads; one entry per CDR3 protein. The sample has about 34,000 distinct CDR3 sequences, 5.7% seen once; the top ten hold 6% to 7.5%. Sequenced sample: whole blood. The origin of the receptors is an adult who was a healthcare worker with PCR-confirmed SARS-CoV-2 infection or an uninfected control (not recorded which). CDR3s include the opening cysteine and the closing phenylalanine or tryptophan. The D gene is left open where the match is weak. A clone size is listed for some rows: how often the clone was seen (once, few, many), or a class if it is expanded.

abundance | j_gene | v_gene | d_gene | CDR3aa | CDR3nt
few | TRBJ2-7 | TRBV7-3 | - | CASSPSRAEIHEQYF | TGTGCCAGCAGCCCCTCGAGAGCCGAGATCCACGAGCAGTACTTC
many | TRBJ2-3 | TRBV5-1 | - | CASSFSGYTDTQYF | TGCGCCAGCAGCTTTAGCGGCTACACAGATACGCAGTATTTT
many | TRBJ2-1 | TRBV5-1 | - | CASSLVPGAGNEQFF | TGCGCCAGCAGCTTGGTACCGGGAGCTGGCAATGAGCAGTTCTTC
many | TRBJ2-7 | TRBV5-4 | - | CASSLDGYYEQYF | TGTGCCAGCAGCCTCGACGGTTACTACGAGCAGTACTTC
many | TRBJ1-1 | TRBV7-9 | - | CASSLVQATEAFF | TGTGCCAGCAGCTTGGTCCAGGCCACTGAAGCTTTCTTT
- | TRBJ2-7 | TRBV4-1 | TRBD2 | CASSRYSGSSYEQYF | TGCGCCAGCAGCCGGTACAGCGGGAGCTCCTACGAGCAGTACTTC
few | TRBJ2-3 | TRBV20-1 | - | CSARGPSTDTQYF | TGCAGTGCTAGAGGACCTAGCACAGATACGCAGTATTTT
many | TRBJ2-6 | TRBV11-2 | - | CASSSTRTGANVLTF | TGTGCCAGCAGCTCGACCAGGACTGGGGCCAACGTCCTGACTTTC
many | TRBJ2-3 | TRBV6-4 | - | CASSDGASTDTQYF | TGTGCCAGCAGTGACGGGGCGTCCACAGATACGCAGTATTTT
many | TRBJ2-2 | TRBV6-5 | TRBD1 | CASRGTGHGELFF | TGTGCCAGCCGCGGGACAGGCCACGGGGAGCTGTTTTTT
few | TRBJ1-1 | TRBV5-1 | - | CASSGTLGEAFF | TGCGCCAGCAGCGGCACCCTAGGGGAAGCTTTCTTT
many | TRBJ2-1 | TRBV4-1 | - | CASSQERGFRNEQFF | TGCGCCAGCAGCCAAGAACGAGGGTTCCGCAATGAGCAGTTCTTC
many | TRBJ2-7 | TRBV20-1 | TRBD2 | CSALLAVKNYEQYF | TGCAGTGCTTTACTAGCGGTCAAGAACTACGAGCAGTACTTC
many | TRBJ2-2 | TRBV7-9 | TRBD2 | CASSLAAGDTGELFF | TGTGCCAGCAGCTTAGCCGCGGGGGACACCGGGGAGCTGTTTTTT
medium-sized | TRBJ2-3 | TRBV11-2 | - | CASSLGGPDTQYF | TGTGCCAGCAGCTTAGGAGGGCCAGATACGCAGTATTTT
many | TRBJ2-2 | TRBV15 | - | CATSQQADTGELFF | TGTGCCACCAGCCAACAGGCTGACACCGGGGAGCTGTTTTTT
- | TRBJ2-7 | TRBV27 | - | CASSFSAGGTYEQYF | TGTGCCAGCAGTTTTTCCGCAGGCGGAACCTACGAGCAGTACTTC
few | TRBJ2-2 | TRBV6-1 | TRBD2 | CASSDELGLAGPNTGELFF | TGTGCCAGCAGTGACGAATTAGGACTAGCGGGACCGAACACCGGGGAGCTGTTTTTT
many | TRBJ2-7 | TRBV29-1 | TRBD1 | CSVGDRGGEQYF | TGCAGCGTTGGGGACAGGGGTGGAGAGCAGTACTTC
many | TRBJ2-7 | TRBV7-8 | TRBD2 | CASSSQAGVNEQYF | TGTGCCAGCAGCTCCCAAGCGGGAGTTAACGAGCAGTACTTC
many | TRBJ2-2 | TRBV12-3/TRBV12-4 | - | CASSFTASNTGELFF | TGTGCCAGCAGTTTTACGGCTTCGAACACCGGGGAGCTGTTTTTT
many | TRBJ2-3 | TRBV4-1 | TRBD2 | CASSQVQRTSGRASTDTQYF | TGCGCCAGCAGCCAAGTCCAGAGAACTAGCGGGAGGGCTAGCACAGATACGCAGTATTTT
many | TRBJ2-7 | TRBV28 | TRBD2 | CASRPWTSGSYEQYF | TGTGCCAGCCGCCCCTGGACTAGCGGGTCCTACGAGCAGTACTTC